A single sample gave rise to the 8 T cell receptor beta chains below, sequenced in a study of cytomegalovirus exposure and HLA in healthy donors. Vbeta (60) and Jbeta (13) primers were used in the PCR. The protocol was immunoSEQ multiplex PCR, while the TCRdb copy is restricted to in-frame clones and leaves out a portion. This sample's clone table lists about 150,000 clones. The source material was PBMCs. The receptors were gathered from a woman aged 45-65 years in good health and CMV-seronegative.

This chain joins TRBV5-1 and TRBJ1-4, with TRBD1 matching 8 bases. There are 15 residues in the CDR3. With 0 bases clipped from V and 6 bases from J, the junction kept 4 bases outside the gene matches. Germline V lookup: CDR1 SGHRS, CDR2 YFSETQ. CDR3 bases: TGCGCCAGCAGCTTGGTTACAGGGGGAGATGAAAAACTGTTTTTT. Its protein is CASSLVTGGDEKLFF.

The V and J genes are TRBV19 and TRBJ2-5, with TRBD1 matching over 11 bases. Germline assignment: CDR1 LNHDA and CDR2 SQIVND (reference sequence). This CDR3 has 15 amino acids. J gave up 4 bases and V 5 bases, and 6 bases lay outside the gene matches. As DNA, the CDR3 is TGTGCCAGTAGTCCCCGGACAGGGGGCTTAGAGACCCAGTACTTC. Protein sequence: CASSPRTGGLETQYF. Filled out from reference TRBV19 and TRBJ2-5, the complete variable domain reads DGGITQSPKYLFRKEGQNVTLSCEQNLNHDAMYWYRQDPGQGLRLIYYSQIVNDFQKGDIAEGYSVSREKKESFPLTVTSAQKNPTAFYLCASSPRTGGLETQYFGPGTRLLVL.

The V gene is TRBV7-3, the J gene TRBJ1-1; TRBD1 might be the D (5 bases). V lost 4 bases, J lost 9 bases, and 9 bases lay in between. The CDR3 loop spans 11 amino acids. The germline gives CDR1 SGHTA, CDR2 FQGTGA. In nucleotides, the CDR3 is TGTGCCAGCAGCTCAGGGCCTCAAGCTTTCTTT. Encoded protein: CASSSGPQAFF.

The V gene is TRBV6-1, the J gene TRBJ2-7, with 8 bases matching TRBD1. The germline V gene has CDR1 MNHNS and CDR2 SASEGT. V dropped 2 bases and J dropped 1; count of bases not matched to a gene: 10. The CDR3 loop spans 17 amino acids. CDR3 bases: TGTGCCAGCAGTGAATTATATCGGACAGGGTCTTCCTACGAGCAGTACTTC. This codes for CASSELYRTGSSYEQYF.

The rearrangement joins TRBV19 to TRBJ2-4; weak D call: TRBD2 (6 bases). V was pared by 5 bases and J by 6 bases, with 11 bases between. CDR3 length equals 13 residues. Germline CDR1 and CDR2: LNHDA and SQIVND (reference sequence). CDR3: CASSLAEGNIQYF. DNA for the CDR3: TGTGCCAGTAGTCTCGCGGAGGGAAACATTCAGTACTTC.

This chain links TRBV18 with TRBJ2-7; maybe TRBD2 (5 bases). Germline values: CDR1 KGHSH, CDR2 LQKENI. CDR3 length: 14 amino acids. Trimming took off 4 bases at V and 6 bases at J, with 16 bases between the two ends. CDR3 sequence reads: CASSRPGNVGEQYF. The CDR3 coding sequence is TGTGCCAGCTCACGGCCGGGGAACGTTGGCGAGCAGTACTTC.

J is TRBJ1-3 and V is TRBV15; D might be TRBD1 (5 bases). The germline gives CDR1 LNHNV, CDR2 YYDKDF (reference sequence). V lost 4 bases and J 2 bases, leaving 9 bases between the germline ends. The CDR3 runs to 14 residues. The CDR3 spells CATSTGGTGNTIYF. CDR3 bases: TGTGCCACCAGCACGGGGGGGACTGGAAACACCATATATTTT.

This rearrangement joins TRBV11-1 to TRBJ2-2; 10 bases line up with TRBD2. Germline lookup yields CDR1 SGHAT and CDR2 FQDESV (reference sequence). The length of the CDR3 is 15 residues. Trimming cost V 7 bases and J 1 base; bases outside gene matches: 3. Here the CDR3 DNA reads TGTGCCAGCAATAGCGGGAGGCAGAACACCGGGGAGCTGTTTTTT. This translates into CASNSGRQNTGELFF. Looking up the rest from reference TRBV11-1 and TRBJ2-2 gives the full variable domain: EAEVAQSPRYKITEKSQAVAFWCDPISGHATLYWYRQILGQGPELLVQFQDESVVDDSQLPKDRFSAERLKGVDSTLKIQPAELGDSAMYLCASNSGRQNTGELFFGEGSRLTVL.